The 15 T cell receptor beta chains below all came from one sample that was sequenced in a study of cytomegalovirus exposure and HLA in healthy donors. PCR was performed using 60 Vbeta and 13 Jbeta primers. Here immunoSEQ multiplex PCR was the method, and the copy in TCRdb shows in-frame clones only, minus some. Of 100,000 to 150,000 clones listed, less than 90% are singletons. The source material was PBMCs. These receptors originate from a man aged 18 to 29 in good health and CMV-seropositive.

CDR3 sequence (DNA): TGTGCCACCAGCAGACTGATGGACGGGGAGACAGATACGCAGTATTTT. Its translation is CATSRLMDGETDTQYF. The rearrangement joins TRBV15 to TRBJ2-3; tentatively, D is TRBD2 (5 bases). Trimming removed 2 bases at V and 3 bases at J, with 15 bases between. In germline, CDR1 is LNHNV, CDR2 YYDKDF (reference sequence). The CDR3 has 16 amino acids.

The genes are TRBV11-1 and TRBJ2-7; 10 bases map to TRBD1. V shed 4 bases, J shed 4 bases, and the junction held 10 bases outside the gene matches. Germline V gene data show CDR1 as SGHAT and CDR2 as FQDESV (reference sequence). The CDR3 runs to 16 residues. CDR3 amino acids: CASSSELGTGEYEQYF. The CDR3 region has the DNA TGTGCCAGCAGCTCTGAGCTCGGGACAGGGGAATACGAGCAGTACTTC. Using reference TRBV11-1 and TRBJ2-7 for the parts outside the CDR3, the full variable domain is EAEVAQSPRYKITEKSQAVAFWCDPISGHATLYWYRQILGQGPELLVQFQDESVVDDSQLPKDRFSAERLKGVDSTLKIQPAELGDSAMYLCASSSELGTGEYEQYFGPGTRLTVT.

The chain links TRBV20-1 to TRBJ1-2; D might be TRBD1 (5 bases). V shed 2 bases and J shed 14 bases, with 15 bases lying between them. Per the germline V gene, CDR1 is DFQATT and CDR2 is SNEGSKA (reference sequence). The CDR3 contains 11 residues. Here the CDR3 DNA reads TGCAGTGCTAGATTAGGTCTTGGGGGGACCTTC. Its protein is CSARLGLGGTF.

The chain uses TRBV30 and TRBJ1-2, with a tentative D call TRBD1 (5 bases). Deletions cut 1 base from V and 4 bases from J, with 13 bases between. This CDR3 has 14 amino acids. The V gene's germline CDR1 is GTSNPN and CDR2 SVGIG (reference sequence). CDR3 DNA: TGTGCCTGGAGTGGGTGGGAGGGACGCTATGGCTACACCTTC. Amino acid sequence: CAWSGWEGRYGYTF.

This chain uses TRBV4-2 with TRBJ1-2; a weak D match, TRBD1 (5 bases). The CDR3 runs to 13 residues. The germline V and J ends were trimmed by 1 base and 4 bases, with 7 bases remaining between them. From germline, CDR1 is LGHNA and CDR2 YNFKEQ. The CDR3 reads CASSQAGGYGYTF. DNA for the CDR3: TGTGCCAGCAGCCAAGCGGGGGGCTATGGCTACACCTTC.

The CDR3 loop reads CASSFSSTSGVNEQFF. CDR3 DNA: TGTGCCAGCAGTTTTAGCTCCACTAGCGGGGTTAATGAGCAGTTCTTC. The genes are TRBV28 and TRBJ2-1; 10 nucleotides agree with TRBD2. Per germline, CDR1 MDHEN and CDR2 SYDVKM. With 3 bases clipped from V and 7 bases from J, the junction kept 9 bases outside the gene matches. The CDR3 covers 16 residues.

The CDR3 nucleotides read TGCGCCAGCAGCCCTTTTTTTTTCAACAGGGGGCCCTCCACTGAAGCTTTCTTT. Residues: CASSPFFFNRGPSTEAFF. The rearrangement joins TRBV4-1 to TRBJ1-1; 9 nucleotides align to TRBD1. The CDR3 loop spans 18 amino acids. Looked up from germline, CDR1 is MGHRA and CDR2 is YSYEKL. Trimming removed 4 bases from V and 4 bases from J; junction bases left unmatched: 16.

This clone has more than one count but fewer than ten. This chain links TRBV18 with TRBJ2-5; D possibly corresponds to TRBD2 (5 bases). Germline values: CDR1 KGHSH, CDR2 LQKENI. This CDR3 region has 16 residues. Trimming took off 3 bases at V and 5 bases at J, with 19 bases between the two ends. The chain's CDR3 is CASSPNPGELFETQYF. CDR3 bases: TGTGCCAGCTCACCGAATCCCGGGGAGCTTTTCGAGACCCAGTACTTC.

The J gene is TRBJ2-1, the V gene TRBV5-8, with D tentatively TRBD2 (6 bases). From germline, CDR1 is SGHTS and CDR2 YDEGEE. This CDR3 contains 13 residues. Between the trimmed V and J ends, which lost 0 bases and 8 bases, there was a span of 9 bases. The CDR3, as DNA: TGTGCCAGCAGCTTGGGTCGGGGGTATGAGCAGTTCTTC. Residues: CASSLGRGYEQFF.

The chain recombines TRBV10-3 with TRBJ1-1; D is unresolved. This CDR3 contains 12 residues. Per the germline V gene, CDR1 is ENHRY and CDR2 is SYGVKD. V was trimmed by 3 bases and J by 4 bases, leaving 6 bases between them. The DNA of the CDR3 is TGTGCCATCAGTGAAGTCGGCACTGAAGCTTTCTTT. As protein: CAISEVGTEAFF.

The chain uses TRBV21-1 and TRBJ2-7; no check of the table's D call, TRBD1, against the DNA was made. TRBV21-1 is termed a pseudogene. The CDR3 totals 15 residues. CDR3 coding DNA: TGTGCCAGCAGCAAAGACCAAGACAGGGGGTCCGAGCAGTACTTC. Protein: CASSKDQDRGSEQYF.

This chain connects TRBV7-9 to TRBJ2-7; a possible D gene is TRBD2 (6 bases). The CDR3 is made up of 12 amino acids. The V and J ends lost 8 bases and 3 bases respectively, with 11 bases between them. CDR1 SEHNR and CDR2 FQNEAQ come from the germline V gene (reference sequence). CDR3: CASEEEGYEQYF. In DNA form, the CDR3 reads TGTGCCAGCGAGGAGGAGGGCTACGAGCAGTACTTC.

The chain carries TRBV11-2 and TRBJ1-3, with D unclear. Per germline, CDR1 SGHAT and CDR2 FQNNGV. V dropped 4 bases and J dropped 2 bases, with 9 bases sitting between them. This CDR3 region has 14 residues. Written as DNA, the CDR3 is TGTGCCAGCAGCTCCCACAAAACTGGAAACACCATATATTTT. It is translated as CASSSHKTGNTIYF. Full variable domain (remainder filled in from reference TRBV11-2 and TRBJ1-3): EAGVAQSPRYKIIEKRQSVAFWCNPISGHATLYWYQQILGQGPKLLIQFQNNGVVDDSQLPKDRFSAERLKGVDSTLKIQPAKLEDSAVYLCASSSHKTGNTIYFGEGSWLTVV.

V and J are TRBV4-1 and TRBJ1-6, with D unresolved. The CDR3 consists of 13 residues. V was trimmed by 3 bases and J by 9 bases, leaving 9 bases between them. The germline gives CDR1 MGHRA, CDR2 YSYEKL. The CDR3 DNA is TGCGCCAGCAGCCAGGAGCGGTTTTCACCCCTCCACTTT. Translation: CASSQERFSPLHF.

The chain uses TRBV11-2 and TRBJ2-7; TRBD2 aligns across 7 bases. Germline CDR1 reads SGHAT; CDR2 reads FQNNGV. This CDR3 has 15 residues. V lost 4 bases, J lost 3 bases, and 9 bases stayed unmatched. The CDR3 sequence: CASSSPGGVDYEQYF. CDR3 sequence (DNA): TGTGCCAGCAGCTCCCCTGGGGGGGTGGACTACGAGCAGTACTTC. Full variable domain (rest looked up from reference TRBV11-2 and TRBJ2-7): EAGVAQSPRYKIIEKRQSVAFWCNPISGHATLYWYQQILGQGPKLLIQFQNNGVVDDSQLPKDRFSAERLKGVDSTLKIQPAKLEDSAVYLCASSSPGGVDYEQYFGPGTRLTVT.